This T cell receptor beta chain was identified in a study of CD8 T cells in ankylosing spondylitis. The study's findings and limits: A motif in TCR beta, a set of roughly eight highly homologous variants, appeared characteristic of ankylosing spondylitis blood.

Regarding this clonotype: Its antigen is still unknown.

TCRdb itself ran the 5' RACE reads through MiXCR, one entry per CDR3 protein. The repertoire holds around 94,000 distinct CDR3 sequences, with roughly 10% as singletons. The germline V gene has CDR1 MNHEY and CDR2 SMNVEV (reference sequence). With 3 bases clipped from V and 3 bases from J, the junction kept 1 base outside the gene matches. The CDR3 totals 13 residues. This clonotype was obtained from a male donor with ankylosing spondylitis. Material: blood, either unsorted or a sorted T cell fraction (not recorded which). This rearrangement joins TRBV27 to TRBJ1-1, with 7 bases fitting TRBD1. CDR3 region: CASSLTGYTEAFF. The DNA for the CDR3 is TGTGCCAGCAGTTTGACAGGGTACACTGAAGCTTTCTTT.